A single sample gave rise to the 29 T cell receptor beta chains below, sequenced in a study of cytomegalovirus exposure and HLA in healthy donors. The PCR made use of 60 Vbeta and 13 Jbeta primers. Measured with immunoSEQ multiplex PCR; TCRdb has only the in-frame clones, and not every one. The sample includes more than 110,000 clones, over 70% of them seen just once. The sequenced sample consisted of PBMCs. The source of these receptors is a male donor in good health and CMV-seronegative.

The chain has TRBV4-1 and TRBJ1-5; 8 nucleotides line up with TRBD1. V dropped 2 bases and J dropped 3; count of bases not matched to a gene: 3. There are 15 residues in the CDR3. The germline V gene has CDR1 MGHRA and CDR2 YSYEKL. Here the CDR3 DNA reads TGCGCCAGCAGCCAAAGACAGGGGCCCAATCAGCCCCAGCATTTT. It codes for CASSQRQGPNQPQHF.

This clone was recorded only once. The chain combines TRBV19 with TRBJ1-2, with a possible D match to TRBD1 (6 bases). This CDR3 region has 14 residues. Germline assignment: CDR1 LNHDA and CDR2 SQIVND (reference sequence). V was cut by 7 bases and J by 2 bases, with 14 bases left in between. The CDR3 here is CASTLAGANYGYTF. DNA for the CDR3: TGTGCCAGTACCCTAGCGGGGGCGAACTATGGCTACACCTTC.

In this sample, this clone turned up a few times. CDR3 in amino acids: CASSFPDSYEQYF. The CDR3 nucleotides are TGTGCCAGCAGCTTCCCGGACAGTTACGAGCAGTACTTC. The chain has TRBV13 and TRBJ2-7; possibly TRBD1 for D (6 bases). The germline gives CDR1 PRHDT, CDR2 FYEKMQ (reference sequence). V lost 3 bases and J lost 4, with 10 bases in between. There are 13 residues in the CDR3.

This chain uses TRBV5-1 with TRBJ2-1, with unresolved D. Per germline, CDR1 SGHRS and CDR2 YFSETQ. Between the trimmed V and J ends, which lost 3 bases and 8 bases, there was a span of 15 bases. CDR3 length equals 14 residues. The CDR3: CASSSLQWSDEQFF. The CDR3 DNA reads as TGCGCCAGCAGCTCGCTTCAGTGGAGTGATGAGCAGTTCTTC.

The chain combines TRBV7-3 with TRBJ1-1, with D possibly being TRBD1 (5 bases). The germline V and J ends were trimmed by 5 bases and 7 bases, with 14 bases remaining between them. CDR1 is SGHTA, CDR2 FQGTGA, per germline. The CDR3 loop spans 13 amino acids. The CDR3 is CASSPGGLGEAFF. The CDR3 DNA reads TGTGCCAGCAGCCCGGGGGGTTTGGGTGAAGCTTTCTTT.

The chain carries TRBV5-1 and TRBJ1-5; 8 bases match TRBD1. Germline CDR1 and CDR2: SGHRS and YFSETQ. V was pared by 0 bases and J by 10 bases, with 9 bases of the junction left unmatched. The CDR3 is made up of 15 amino acids. DNA for the CDR3: TGCGCCAGCAGCTTGGAGGGCTTACAGGGGGGTCCCCAGCATTTT. It translates to CASSLEGLQGGPQHF.

This chain uses TRBV28 with TRBJ2-7; 10 positions match TRBD1. This CDR3 comprises 15 residues. Losses at the gene ends were 6 bases for V and 3 bases for J; bases not matched to a gene: 8. Germline CDR1 reads MDHEN; CDR2 reads SYDVKM. The CDR3 here is CASSSGDRGFYEQYF. The CDR3 DNA reads as TGTGCCAGCAGCTCGGGGGACAGGGGATTCTACGAGCAGTACTTC.

To note about this clone: Other DNA sequences in the same sample also yield this CDR3. The rearrangement uses TRBV28 and TRBJ2-7; weak D call: TRBD2 (6 bases). The CDR3 runs to 10 residues. Between the trimmed V and J ends, which lost 8 bases and 6 bases, there was a span of 8 bases. Per germline, CDR1 MDHEN and CDR2 SYDVKM. The CDR3 DNA reads as TGTGCCAGCGCGCGGGGCGAGCAGTACTTC. Translation gives CASARGEQYF.

The chain joins TRBV27 to TRBJ1-1, with 8 bases lining up with TRBD1. V dropped 7 bases and J dropped 5; count of bases not matched to a gene: 15. The CDR3 runs 16 residues. Germline-derived CDR1 and CDR2 are MNHEY and SMNVEV (reference sequence). This chain's CDR3 is CASIPPGGYLGTEAFF. The CDR3 DNA reads TGTGCCAGCATCCCCCCAGGGGGCTATCTTGGGACTGAAGCTTTCTTT.

This sequence joins TRBV7-9 and TRBJ2-1; D perhaps matches TRBD1 (7 bases). This CDR3 spans 11 amino acids. V dropped 6 bases and J dropped 13 bases, with 13 bases sitting between them. Germline V gives CDR1 SEHNR, CDR2 FQNEAQ (reference sequence). Here the CDR3 DNA reads TGTGCCAGCAGTCGACAGGGAGGACAGTTCTTC. This codes for CASSRQGGQFF. Using reference TRBV7-9 and TRBJ2-1 for the parts outside the CDR3, the full variable domain is DTGVSQNPRHKITKRGQNVTFRCDPISEHNRLYWYRQTLGQGPEFLTYFQNEAQLEKSRLLSDRFSAERPKGSFSTLEIQRTEQGDSAMYLCASSRQGGQFFGPGTRLTVL.

The rearrangement joins TRBV6-1 to TRBJ1-5; 7 bases are a match to TRBD1. Per germline, CDR1 MNHNS and CDR2 SASEGT. The CDR3 length is 13 residues. V lost 2 bases to trimming and J lost 5 bases; unmatched junction nucleotides: 0. CDR3 sequence (DNA): TGTGCCAGCAGTGAACAGGGGGATCAGCCCCAGCATTTT. Translation gives CASSEQGDQPQHF.

The rearrangement joins TRBV27 to TRBJ2-3, with TRBD1 identical over 8 bases. Trimming removed 5 bases from V and 4 bases from J; junction bases left unmatched: 8. CDR3 length: 15 residues. Germline loops: CDR1 MNHEY, CDR2 SMNVEV (reference sequence). The CDR3, as DNA: TGTGCCAGCAGTCCCCGACAGGGGCCTTCAGATACGCAGTATTTT. It translates to CASSPRQGPSDTQYF.

V usage is TRBV5-4 and J usage is TRBJ1-1; D ambiguous. CDR3 length: 12 amino acids. Germline V gene lookup returns CDR1 SGHNT and CDR2 YYREEE (reference sequence). V was pared by 4 bases and J by 2 bases, with 6 bases between. CDR3 sequence: CASSLSNTEAFF. The CDR3, as DNA: TGTGCCAGCAGCCTCTCTAACACTGAAGCTTTCTTT.

V and J are TRBV11-3 and TRBJ2-1; TRBD2 aligns across 8 bases. Germline trimming cut 5 bases from V and 5 bases from J; bases unmatched to any gene: 8. The CDR3 sequence is 15 residues long. Germline-derived CDR1 and CDR2 are SGHNT and YENEEA. This CDR3 is CASSRGGGVDNEQFF. In DNA form, the CDR3 reads TGTGCCAGCAGCCGGGGGGGCGGGGTGGACAATGAGCAGTTCTTC. The whole variable domain, remainder taken from reference TRBV11-3 and TRBJ2-1, is EAGVVQSPRYKIIEKKQPVAFWCNPISGHNTLYWYLQNLGQGPELLIRYENEEAVDDSQLPKDRFSAERLKGVDSTLKIQPAELGDSAVYLCASSRGGGVDNEQFFGPGTRLTVL.

CDR3 region: CASRRGYSGGVEETQYF. CDR3 nucleotides: TGTGCCAGCAGAAGGGGGTATAGCGGGGGGGTGGAAGAGACCCAGTACTTC. The chain has TRBV7-6 and TRBJ2-5; 11 bases match TRBD2. Germline assignment: CDR1 SGHVS and CDR2 FNYEAQ. The junction had 12 bases not matched to a gene; V was cut back by 6 bases and J by 3 bases. The length of the CDR3 is 17 residues.

The rearrangement joins TRBV7-9 to TRBJ2-1; D is uncertain. The germline gives CDR1 SEHNR, CDR2 FQNEAQ (reference sequence). This CDR3 is 12 amino acids long. Trimming cost V 3 bases and J 5 bases, with 5 bases left between them. Here the CDR3 DNA reads TGTGCCAGCAGCTTTCTCGACAATGAGCAGTTCTTC. Protein sequence: CASSFLDNEQFF.

This sequence joins TRBV6-5 and TRBJ1-4; D may be TRBD1 (6 bases). Germline CDR1 reads MNHEY; CDR2 reads SVGAGI. There are 16 residues in the CDR3. Trimming pared 2 bases from V and 8 bases from J, leaving 18 bases between. CDR3 region: CASSYTEAGEGEKLFF. The CDR3 DNA reads TGTGCCAGCAGTTACACCGAGGCAGGGGAAGGCGAAAAACTGTTTTTT.

V and J are TRBV9 and TRBJ1-2, with D maybe TRBD1 (5 bases). Germline V CDR1 and CDR2: SGDLS, YYNGEE. Between the trimmed V and J ends, which lost 0 bases and 2 bases, there was a span of 8 bases. This CDR3 contains 14 residues. The CDR3 protein is CASSVDSGNYGYTF. DNA of the CDR3: TGTGCCAGCAGCGTAGATTCAGGGAACTATGGCTACACCTTC.

This chain links TRBV7-2 with TRBJ1-1, with D unresolved. The CDR3 length is 15 residues. The V and J ends lost 1 base and 6 bases respectively, with 15 bases between them. Germline lookup yields CDR1 SGHTA and CDR2 FQGNSA. CDR3 residues: CASSLGSGFSAEAFF. In nucleotides, the CDR3 is TGTGCCAGCAGCTTAGGGTCAGGTTTTAGCGCTGAAGCTTTCTTT.

The chain recombines TRBV27 with TRBJ2-7; TRBD1 agrees at 8 bases. This CDR3 comprises 13 residues. Germline V CDR1 and CDR2: MNHEY, SMNVEV (reference sequence). V shed 5 bases, J shed 5 bases, and the junction held 5 bases outside the gene matches. In DNA, the CDR3 is TGTGCCAGCAGTCGCCAGGGGGCACACGAGCAGTACTTC. It yields the protein CASSRQGAHEQYF.

With respect to this clone: One end of the junction does not line up with germline, which may come from a read error. The rearrangement joins TRBV27 to TRBJ2-2, with D perhaps TRBD1 (7 bases). The CDR3 length is 15 residues. Germline V gene data show CDR1 as MNHEY and CDR2 as SMNVEV (reference sequence). The CDR3 sequence is CASSLGQGGIGEPFF. The CDR3 nucleotides read TGTGCCAGCAGTTTAGGCCAGGGGGGAATCGGGGAGCCGTTTTTT.

This clone was counted once. The chain carries TRBV5-5 and TRBJ2-1; the match to TRBD1 covers 8 bases. The ends lost 7 bases at V and 3 bases at J; junction bases unmatched: 6. The CDR3 has 14 amino acids. Germline CDR1 SGHKS, CDR2 YYEKEE (reference sequence). The CDR3 bases are TGTGCCAGCTGGACAGGGATCCACTACAATGAGCAGTTCTTC. Its translation is CASWTGIHYNEQFF.

V gene TRBV4-3 combines with J gene TRBJ2-7; D perhaps matches TRBD1 (5 bases). Trimming took off 0 bases at V and 2 bases at J, with 11 bases between the two ends. Germline V lookup: CDR1 LGHNA, CDR2 YSLEER. The CDR3 consists of 15 residues. This chain's CDR3 is CASSQERGQTYEQYF. In DNA form, the CDR3 reads TGCGCCAGCAGCCAAGAAAGGGGCCAGACCTACGAGCAGTACTTC.

V and J are TRBV29-1 and TRBJ1-1; the D gene is possibly TRBD1 (5 bases). The CDR3 has 13 amino acids. V lost 8 bases and J 0 bases, leaving 13 bases between the germline ends. Germline V gene data show CDR1 as SQVTM and CDR2 as ANQGSEA. The CDR3 reads CSSWDFMNTEAFF. CDR3 DNA: TGCAGCTCGTGGGACTTCATGAACACTGAAGCTTTCTTT. Variable domain in full (rest from reference TRBV29-1 and TRBJ1-1): SAVISQKPSRDICQRGTSLTIQCQVDSQVTMMFWYRQQPGQSLTLIATANQGSEATYESGFVIDKFPISRPNLTFSTLTVSNMSPEDSSIYLCSSWDFMNTEAFFGQGTRLTVV.

The chain has TRBV2 and TRBJ2-5, with D possibly matching TRBD1 (5 bases). The CDR3 loop spans 14 amino acids. Germline values: CDR1 SNHLY, CDR2 FYNNEI. Trimming removed 7 bases from V and 5 bases from J, with 17 bases in between. The CDR3 loop reads CASTQAGIGETQYF. The CDR3 DNA reads TGTGCCAGCACACAGGCAGGGATTGGGGAGACCCAGTACTTC.

The chain employs TRBV27 and TRBJ1-5; 7 nucleotides align to TRBD1. This CDR3 contains 15 residues. Germline CDR1 is MNHEY and CDR2 is SMNVEV (reference sequence). Trimming cost V 4 bases and J 3 bases; bases outside gene matches: 6. CDR3 DNA: TGTGCCAGCAGTTCTAAAACAGGGGTCAATCAGCCCCAGCATTTT. Translating it yields CASSSKTGVNQPQHF.

V usage is TRBV29-1 and J usage is TRBJ2-3; 7 bases are shared with TRBD1. The CDR3 contains 13 residues. Germline-derived CDR1 and CDR2 are SQVTM and ANQGSEA. V dropped 6 bases and J dropped 6; count of bases not matched to a gene: 9. CDR3 in DNA: TGCAGCGTCTCGGACAGGAAGGGGGATACGCAGTATTTT. Translation gives CSVSDRKGDTQYF.

CDR3 in DNA: TGTGCCAGCAGCTTAGCGTGGACAGCAGGAAACACCATATATTTT. It specifies CASSLAWTAGNTIYF. J is TRBJ1-3 and V is TRBV7-6; D is possibly TRBD1 (6 bases). Trimming left V 0 bases short and J 4 bases short, with 10 bases between. CDR3 size: 15 residues. Germline values: CDR1 SGHVS, CDR2 FNYEAQ.

The chain combines TRBV5-4 with TRBJ2-3, with TRBD1 identical over 8 bases. Losses at the gene ends were 0 bases for V and 6 bases for J; bases not matched to a gene: 9. Germline CDR1 and CDR2: SGHNT and YYREEE (reference sequence). This CDR3 region has 16 residues. The CDR3 DNA reads TGTGCCAGCAGCTTGGAAGGGCTCAGGGGGCATGATACGCAGTATTTT. Its protein product is CASSLEGLRGHDTQYF.